The sequence of this T cell receptor beta chain was determined in a study of shared clonotypes between healthy human individuals. On the study more broadly: A donor's plate count was three for CD4 naive and three for CD4 memory; CD8 naive had two and CD8 memory one.

Genomic DNA belonging to each subset was distributed in equal measure over several immunoSEQ plates. Profiling relied on immunoSEQ multiplex PCR, and the TCRdb table lists in-frame clones only, not all of them. The sample holds about 980,000 clones; around three quarters are singletons and the top ten take approximately 1.5%. The V and J ends lost 3 bases and 1 base respectively, with 12 bases between them. Germline V gene data show CDR1 as SGHVS and CDR2 as FNYEAQ. The CDR3 consists of 15 residues. Sequencing was carried out using memory CD4+ T cells sorted from blood. Subset defined: CD45RA-negative fraction. This sequence originates from a man in his late teens or twenties in good health. The chain has TRBV7-6 and TRBJ2-5; possible D gene TRBD1, 5 bases. The CDR3 nucleotides are TGTGCCAGCAGCTTGTCCGCAGGGATCCAAGAGACCCAGTACTTC. Encoded protein: CASSLSAGIQETQYF.